The rows below give T cell receptor beta chains drawn from one sample of a study of OX40 agonist ivuxolimab in advanced cancers. Profiling relied on immunoSEQ multiplex PCR, and the TCRdb table lists in-frame clones only, not all of them. This table has about 86,000 clones, about 90% appearing once. The sequencing used CD4+ or CD8+ T cells sorted from blood, collected in a trial of the OX40 agonist ivuxolimab. The receptors originated from an adult with an advanced solid tumor such as melanoma, head and neck, liver or kidney cancer. CDR3s include the opening cysteine and the closing phenylalanine or tryptophan. A D gene is named only where the DNA matches it firmly. The size of a clone is reported for some rows only, either as once, few or many, or as a class for expanded clones.

d_call clone_size j_call v_call cdr3_aa cdr3_nt
- - TRBJ1-4 TRBV15 CATSRSREGEKLFF TGTGCCACCAGCAGATCCAGGGAAGGGGAAAAACTGTTTTTT
TRBD1 - TRBJ2-7 TRBV30 CAWSDRGPRGEQYF TGTGCCTGGAGTGACAGGGGCCCCAGAGGCGAGCAGTACTTC
- - TRBJ2-2 TRBV7-9 CASSLVGPHTGELFF TGTGCCAGCAGCTTAGTAGGGCCGCACACCGGGGAGCTGTTTTTT
- - TRBJ2-5 TRBV6-5 CASSYLGHPETQYF TGTGCCAGCAGTTACCTGGGCCATCCAGAGACCCAGTACTTC
TRBD2 - TRBJ2-3 TRBV5-1 CASSLEAGGTDTQYF TGCGCCAGCAGCTTGGAAGCGGGAGGAACAGATACGCAGTATTTT
TRBD2 - TRBJ2-1 TRBV5-1 CASSLAGLSSYNEQFF TGCGCCAGCAGCTTGGCGGGACTAAGCTCCTACAATGAGCAGTTCTTC
TRBD1 - TRBJ2-4 TRBV5-1 CASHPGQARLAKNIQYF TGCGCCAGCCATCCGGGACAGGCGAGATTAGCCAAAAACATTCAGTACTTC
- few TRBJ2-5 TRBV5-6 CASRPFAVETQYF TGTGCCAGCAGGCCATTCGCGGTAGAGACCCAGTACTTC
TRBD1 - TRBJ2-1 TRBV4-1 CASSQGRQGPYNEQFF TGCGCCAGCAGCCAAGGCAGACAGGGACCCTACAATGAGCAGTTCTTC
- once TRBJ1-1 TRBV6-5 CASSYGAVDTEAFF TGTGCCAGCAGTTACGGAGCCGTGGACACTGAAGCTTTCTTT
- - TRBJ1-2 TRBV5-1 CASSLGGQGVYYTF TGCGCCAGCAGCTTGGGCGGCCAGGGAGTCTACTACACCTTC
TRBD1 - TRBJ1-1 TRBV5-6 CASSSGQGVTEAFF TGTGCCAGCAGTTCGGGACAGGGGGTGACTGAAGCTTTCTTT
- - TRBJ2-1 TRBV6-6 CASSYSGSSSNNEQFF TGTGCCAGCAGTTACTCGGGGTCTAGTTCGAACAATGAGCAGTTCTTC
- - TRBJ1-5 TRBV6-5 CASSYSGESNQPQHF TGTGCCAGCAGTTACTCGGGAGAGAGCAATCAGCCCCAGCATTTT
- - TRBJ1-5 TRBV19 CASSPGYSNQPQHF TGTGCCAGTAGCCCGGGGTATAGCAATCAGCCCCAGCATTTT
- - TRBJ2-7 TRBV7-3 CASSLGTDEQYF TGTGCCAGCAGCTTAGGGACGGACGAGCAGTACTTC
- - TRBJ1-2 TRBV19 CASRTSEGSYGYTF TGTGCCAGTAGAACGTCTGAAGGATCCTATGGCTACACCTTC
- - TRBJ1-1 TRBV28 CASSNRATEAFF TGTGCCAGCAGTAACCGAGCCACTGAAGCTTTCTTT
- - TRBJ2-1 TRBV30 CAWTSRALRRSYNEQFF TGTGCCTGGACCTCAAGGGCGCTCCGCCGCTCCTACAATGAGCAGTTCTTC
- - TRBJ2-5 TRBV4-2 CASSQFTGGGETQYF TGTGCCAGCAGCCAATTTACAGGGGGGGGCGAGACCCAGTACTTC
- - TRBJ2-7 TRBV5-1 CASSLGGWSTYEQYF TGCGCCAGCAGCTTAGGCGGGTGGAGTACCTACGAGCAGTACTTC
TRBD1 - TRBJ2-7 TRBV29-1 CSIGTAYEQYF TGCAGCATTGGGACAGCCTACGAGCAGTACTTC